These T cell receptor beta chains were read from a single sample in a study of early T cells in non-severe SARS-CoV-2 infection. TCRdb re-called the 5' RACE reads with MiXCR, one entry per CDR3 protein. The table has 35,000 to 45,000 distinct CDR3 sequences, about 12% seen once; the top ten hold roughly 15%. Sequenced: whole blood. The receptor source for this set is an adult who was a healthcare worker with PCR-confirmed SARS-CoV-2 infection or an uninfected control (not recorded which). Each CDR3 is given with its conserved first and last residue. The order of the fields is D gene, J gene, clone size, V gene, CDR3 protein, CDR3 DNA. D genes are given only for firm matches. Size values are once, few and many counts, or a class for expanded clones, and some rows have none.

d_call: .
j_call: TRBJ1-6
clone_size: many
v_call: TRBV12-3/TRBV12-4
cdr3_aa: CASSSQGNSPLHF
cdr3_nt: TGTGCCAGCAGTTCCCAAGGGAATTCACCCCTCCACTTT

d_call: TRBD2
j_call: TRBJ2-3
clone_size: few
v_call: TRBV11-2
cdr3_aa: CASITGLAANSPQYF
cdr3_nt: TGTGCCAGCATAACGGGACTAGCGGCGAACTCACCCCAGTATTTT

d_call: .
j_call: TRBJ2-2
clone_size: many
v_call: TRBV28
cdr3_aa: CASSLEAAGTGELFF
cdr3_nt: TGTGCCAGCAGTTTAGAGGCCGCCGGCACCGGGGAGCTGTTTTTT

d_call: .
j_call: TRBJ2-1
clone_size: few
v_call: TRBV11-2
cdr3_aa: CASSPERSTVFF
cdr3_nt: TGTGCCAGCAGCCCTGAGAGGTCTACTGTTTTCTTC

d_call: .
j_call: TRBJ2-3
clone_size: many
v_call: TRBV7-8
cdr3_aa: CASSSSFRTDTQYF
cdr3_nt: TGTGCCAGCAGCTCGTCCTTTCGTACAGATACGCAGTATTTT

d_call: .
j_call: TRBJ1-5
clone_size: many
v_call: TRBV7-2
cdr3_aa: CASSLSRTANQPQHF
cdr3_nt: TGTGCCAGCAGCTTAAGTCGGACAGCAAATCAGCCCCAGCATTTT

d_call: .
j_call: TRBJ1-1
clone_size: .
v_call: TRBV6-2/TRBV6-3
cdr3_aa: CASTTTVGKLGAFF
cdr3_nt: TGTGCCAGCACCACAACGGTGGGGAAACTGGGAGCTTTCTTT

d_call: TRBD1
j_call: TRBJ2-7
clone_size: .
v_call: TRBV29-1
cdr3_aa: CSVGTGSYEQYF
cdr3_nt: TGCAGCGTTGGGACAGGCAGCTACGAGCAGTACTTC

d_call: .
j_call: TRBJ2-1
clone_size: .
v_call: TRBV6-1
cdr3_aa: CASSESPGARGEQFF
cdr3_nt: TGTGCCAGCAGTGAGTCGCCGGGAGCTCGAGGTGAGCAGTTCTTC

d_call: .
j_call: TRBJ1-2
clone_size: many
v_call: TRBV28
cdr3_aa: CASSSNAYGYTF
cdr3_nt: TGTGCCAGCAGTTCCAACGCGTATGGCTACACCTTC

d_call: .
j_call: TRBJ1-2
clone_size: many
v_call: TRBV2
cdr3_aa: CASRSDYKLYGYTF
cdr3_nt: TGTGCCAGCAGGTCAGATTACAAGCTCTATGGCTACACCTTC

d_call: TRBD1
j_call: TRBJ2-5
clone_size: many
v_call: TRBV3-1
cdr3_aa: CASSQDPAGGRETQYF
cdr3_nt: TGTGCCAGCAGCCAAGATCCGGCAGGGGGCAGGGAGACCCAGTACTTC

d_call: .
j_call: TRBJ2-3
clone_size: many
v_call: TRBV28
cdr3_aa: CASSSPATQYF
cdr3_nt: TGTGCCAGCAGCTCCCCGGCTACGCAGTATTTT

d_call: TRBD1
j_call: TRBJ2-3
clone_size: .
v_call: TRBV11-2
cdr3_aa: CASGKRPGRDRERTDTQYF
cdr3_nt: TGTGCCAGCGGAAAGAGACCCGGCCGGGACAGGGAACGCACAGATACGCAGTATTTT

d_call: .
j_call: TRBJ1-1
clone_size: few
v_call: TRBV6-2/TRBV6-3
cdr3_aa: CASSYSKRNTEAFF
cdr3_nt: TGTGCCAGCAGTTACTCGAAAAGGAACACTGAAGCTTTCTTT